A selection of T cell receptor beta chains follows, all from one sample in a study of T cells in localized non-small cell lung cancer. Sequenced by immunoSEQ multiplex PCR; TCRdb stores in-frame clones only, minus some. The table records 50,000 to 70,000 clones, about four fifths of them present only once. The source was PBMCs, collected before any cancer treatment. The receptors stem from a man aged 40 to 69 with stage II lung adenocarcinoma. Each CDR3 is given with its conserved first and last residue. Each record gives: J gene, D gene, V gene, clone size, CDR3 protein, CDR3 DNA. D genes are given only for firm matches. Not all rows give a size; the values are once, few, many and, for expanded clones, a class.

>TRBJ2-1|.|TRBV28|.
CASSSLGGFISSYNEQFF
TGTGCCAGCAGTTCCCTCGGGGGTTTCATTAGCTCCTACAATGAGCAGTTCTTC
>TRBJ2-1|.|TRBV9|.
CASSEGSGSYNEQFF
TGTGCCAGCAGCGAGGGAAGCGGCAGCTACAATGAGCAGTTCTTC
>TRBJ1-2|.|TRBV18|.
CASSYERRPGDYGYTF
TGTGCCAGCTCCTACGAGAGAAGGCCCGGAGACTATGGCTACACCTTC
>TRBJ2-5|TRBD2|TRBV5-1|.
CASSLGPSGRALGETQYF
TGCGCCAGCAGCTTGGGTCCTAGCGGGAGGGCCCTAGGAGAGACCCAGTACTTC
>TRBJ2-7|.|TRBV28|.
CASSPRGTTFYEQYF
TGTGCCAGCAGTCCCCGGGGGACCACTTTCTACGAGCAGTACTTC
>TRBJ2-4|.|TRBV7-2|.
CASSPTTGTRAKNIQYF
TGTGCCAGCAGCCCAACGACAGGCACTAGGGCCAAAAACATTCAGTACTTC
>TRBJ2-2|TRBD2|TRBV9|.
CASSVALGLAATNTGELFF
TGTGCCAGCAGCGTAGCCCTCGGACTAGCGGCAACGAACACCGGGGAGCTGTTTTTT
>TRBJ2-7|.|TRBV4-1|.
CASSQDLSPGEQYF
TGCGCCAGCAGCCAAGACCTCAGCCCGGGAGAGCAGTACTTC
>TRBJ2-2|.|TRBV5-4|.
CASSSGTPNTGELFF
TGTGCCAGCAGCTCCGGGACACCGAACACCGGGGAGCTGTTTTTT
>TRBJ2-1|.|TRBV5-8|.
CASSFGNPLYNEQFF
TGTGCCAGCAGTTTCGGGAATCCCCTCTACAATGAGCAGTTCTTC
>TRBJ1-1|TRBD1|TRBV5-1|.
CASSDGQGFTEAFF
TGCGCCAGCAGCGACGGACAGGGATTCACTGAAGCTTTCTTT
>TRBJ1-1|.|TRBV19|few
CASSNLGQGMNTEAFF
TGTGCCAGTAGTAACCTGGGGCAAGGGATGAACACTGAAGCTTTCTTT
>TRBJ2-1|TRBD1|TRBV4-3|.
CASSARQGDYNEQFF
TGCGCCAGCAGCGCCAGACAGGGCGACTACAATGAGCAGTTCTTC
>TRBJ1-3|.|TRBV5-1|few
CASSPYTSSGNTIYF
TGCGCCAGCAGCCCCTATACAAGCTCTGGAAACACCATATATTTT
>TRBJ1-5|.|TRBV30|.
CAWTPSSNQPQHF
TGTGCCTGGACGCCCAGTAGCAATCAGCCCCAGCATTTT
>TRBJ1-5|.|TRBV30|.
CAWSLVGGSNQPQHF
TGTGCCTGGAGCCTAGTGGGGGGTAGCAATCAGCCCCAGCATTTT
>TRBJ2-2|.|TRBV4-2|.
CASSPGPGANTGELFF
TGTGCCAGCAGCCCGGGCCCAGGGGCGAACACCGGGGAGCTGTTTTTT
>TRBJ1-1|TRBD1|TRBV19|few
CASRVLGTANTEAFF
TGTGCCAGTAGAGTATTAGGGACAGCGAACACTGAAGCTTTCTTT